This is a list of T cell receptor beta chains from one sample in a study of blood T cell repertoires in COVID-19. TCRdb's copy holds only in-frame clones and misses some; the assay was immunoSEQ multiplex PCR. The repertoire includes 490,000 or so clones, roughly 90% of them detected once, and about 2% sits in the top ten. The sample was PBMCs or T cells enriched from blood (not recorded which). The receptors derive from a woman in her thirties or forties who had recovered from COVID-19. CDR3s include the opening cysteine and the closing phenylalanine or tryptophan. A D gene is named only where the DNA matches it firmly. Not all rows give a size; the values are once, few, many and, for expanded clones, a class.

>TRBV5-1|TRBD1|NA|TRBJ2-1
CASTGTGWDNEQFF
TGCGCCAGCACCGGGACAGGGTGGGACAATGAGCAGTTCTTC
>TRBV30|NA|NA|TRBJ2-7
CAWRSAYEQYF
TGTGCCTGGAGGTCCGCCTACGAGCAGTACTTC
>TRBV5-1|NA|NA|TRBJ2-1
CASSSAGLSYNEQFF
TGCGCCAGCAGCTCCGCGGGTCTATCCTACAATGAGCAGTTCTTC
>TRBV10-3|TRBD2|once|TRBJ2-2
CAISELVPSGHTGELFF
TGTGCCATCAGTGAATTGGTCCCTAGCGGGCACACCGGGGAGCTGTTTTTT
>TRBV6-5|NA|few|TRBJ2-2
CASSYDSGTGELFF
TGTGCCAGCAGTTACGATAGCGGCACCGGGGAGCTGTTTTTT
>TRBV29-1|TRBD1|NA|TRBJ1-2
CSVGTVGVGYTF
TGCAGCGTGGGGACAGTGGGGGTGGGCTACACCTTC
>TRBV7-8|TRBD1|NA|TRBJ1-1
CASSTRPGQGYTNTEAFF
TGTGCCAGCAGCACACGACCGGGACAGGGCTATACGAACACTGAAGCTTTCTTT
>TRBV11-2|NA|NA|TRBJ2-5
CASSLVLAEETQYF
TGTGCCAGCAGCTTAGTGCTGGCAGAAGAGACCCAGTACTTC
>TRBV24-1|TRBD2|NA|TRBJ2-3
CATSELAGGPDTQYF
TGTGCCACCAGTGAGCTAGCGGGAGGGCCAGATACGCAGTATTTT
>TRBV3-1/TRBV3-2|NA|NA|TRBJ2-2
CASSPRGTHTGELFF
TGTGCCAGCAGCCCACGGGGAACCCACACCGGGGAGCTGTTTTTT